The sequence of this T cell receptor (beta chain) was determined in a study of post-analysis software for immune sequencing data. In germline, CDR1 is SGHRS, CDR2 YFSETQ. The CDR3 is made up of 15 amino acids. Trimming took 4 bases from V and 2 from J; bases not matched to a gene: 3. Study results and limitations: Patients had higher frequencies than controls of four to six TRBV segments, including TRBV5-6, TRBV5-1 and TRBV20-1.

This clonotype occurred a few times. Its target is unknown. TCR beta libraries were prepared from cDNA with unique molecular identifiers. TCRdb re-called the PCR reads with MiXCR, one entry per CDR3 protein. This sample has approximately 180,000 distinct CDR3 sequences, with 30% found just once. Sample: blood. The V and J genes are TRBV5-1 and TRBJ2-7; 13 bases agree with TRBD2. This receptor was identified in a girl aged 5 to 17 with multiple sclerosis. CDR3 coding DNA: TGCGCCAGCAGCACCACTAGCGGGGGGGCCTACGAGCAGTACTTC. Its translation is CASSTTSGGAYEQYF.